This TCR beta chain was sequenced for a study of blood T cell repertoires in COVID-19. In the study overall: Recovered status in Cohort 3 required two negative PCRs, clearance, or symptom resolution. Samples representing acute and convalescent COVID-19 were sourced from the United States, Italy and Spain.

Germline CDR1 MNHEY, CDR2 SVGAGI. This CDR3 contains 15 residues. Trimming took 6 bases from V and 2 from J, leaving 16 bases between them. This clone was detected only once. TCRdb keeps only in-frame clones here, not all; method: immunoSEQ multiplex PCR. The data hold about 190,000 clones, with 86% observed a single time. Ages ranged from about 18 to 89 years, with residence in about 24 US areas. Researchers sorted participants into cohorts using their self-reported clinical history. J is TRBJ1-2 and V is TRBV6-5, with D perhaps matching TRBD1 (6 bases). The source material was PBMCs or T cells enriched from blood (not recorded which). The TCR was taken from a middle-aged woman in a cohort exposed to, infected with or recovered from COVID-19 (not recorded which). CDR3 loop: CASSTGLPNNYGYTF. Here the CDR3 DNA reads TGTGCCAGCAGCACAGGGCTCCCGAACAACTATGGCTACACCTTC.